This TCR beta chain originates from a study of blood T cell repertoires in COVID-19. V was trimmed by 0 bases and J by 3 bases, leaving 10 bases between them. This CDR3 spans 14 amino acids. CDR1 SGDLS and CDR2 YYNGEE come from the germline V gene. As originally analysed: Amplification with reference gene primers provided the estimates of nucleated cell counts. The method was immunoSEQ multiplex PCR; TCRdb's version includes in-frame clones alone and lacks a portion of them. V and J calls and clone size are those listed in that table; D and trimming were worked out from the DNA. The sample includes roughly 50,000 clones, roughly nine tenths of them seen just once.

The sample was peripheral blood. The origin of this receptor is a man in his 70s with acute or convalescent COVID-19. The chain employs TRBV9 and TRBJ2-7, with a tentative D call TRBD1 (5 bases). As DNA, the CDR3 is TGTGCCAGCAGCGTAGCGGACACTAACTACGAGCAGTACTTC. It codes for CASSVADTNYEQYF.